One and the same sample provided the 25 T cell receptor beta chains below, sequenced in a study of beta chain features in type 1 diabetes. Study conclusions and caveats: There was a moderate but significant shortening of TCRB CDR3s in all four CD4+ subsets of Type 1 diabetes patients.

Every bit of the isolated RNA underwent reverse transcription, so sequencing read expressed TCRB transcripts. The repertoire was sequenced with immunoSEQ multiplex PCR; TCRdb's copy has only in-frame clones and lacks some. Seen here are 100,000 to 150,000 clones, 15% to 20% observed once, and the top ten hold 2.6%. No antigen has been identified for these receptors. Sequenced: central memory CD4+ T cells from blood. The receptors here all came from a man between 18 and 35 years old with type 1 diabetes.

The genes are TRBV30 and TRBJ2-2; no clear D. V was pared by 3 bases and J by 1 base, with 6 bases between. The CDR3 has 13 residues. Germline lookup yields CDR1 GTSNPN and CDR2 SVGIG (reference sequence). CDR3 residues: CAWSGRNTGELFF. The CDR3 region has the DNA TGTGCCTGGAGCGGCAGGAACACCGGGGAGCTGTTTTTT.

This clone has only one observation. The genes are TRBV15 and TRBJ2-5; 13 bases align to TRBD2. The J call is in doubt because the DNA end fits TRBJ2-7 better. CDR3 length: 20 amino acids. Germline V gene sequence: CDR1 LNHNV, CDR2 YYDKDF (reference sequence). The CDR3 nucleotides are TGTGCCACCAGCAGACGCTCCCCTACTAGCGGGAGGGCTCCTGAGTACGAGCAGTACTTC. Translated: CATSRRSPTSGRAPEYEQYF.

Only a few counts were recorded for this clone. The J gene is TRBJ2-3, the V gene TRBV7-8, with TRBD1 matching over 7 bases. V was clipped by 5 bases and J by 2 bases; unmatched bases: 4. The CDR3 consists of 14 residues. Germline V lookup: CDR1 SGHVS, CDR2 FQNEAQ. Here the CDR3 DNA reads TGTGCCAGCAGCCATGACAGGGCCACAGATACGCAGTATTTT. This gives the protein CASSHDRATDTQYF. Supplemented by reference TRBV7-8 and TRBJ2-3, the full variable domain reads GAGVSQSPRYKVAKRGQDVALRCDPISGHVSLFWYQQALGQGPEFLTYFQNEAQLDKSGLPSDRFFAERPEGSVSTLKIQRTQQEDSAVYLCASSHDRATDTQYFGPGTRLTVL.

This clone was seen only a few times. The chain links TRBV20-1 to TRBJ2-7; D call uncertain. Germline V gene data show CDR1 as DFQATT and CDR2 as SNEGSKA (reference sequence). Trimming stripped 6 bases from V and 6 bases from J, with 12 bases between. The CDR3 spans 11 residues. The CDR3 DNA reads TGCAGTGCGCTTGGGGTATCCGAGCAGTACTTC. This sequence encodes CSALGVSEQYF.

This clone was detected ten times or more. The chain links TRBV9 to TRBJ2-1; 8 bases are a match to TRBD2. Germline CDR1 SGDLS, CDR2 YYNGEE. This CDR3 has 14 residues. V shed 6 bases, J shed 8 bases, and the junction held 10 bases outside the gene matches. The CDR3 DNA is TGTGCCAGCACTGTCGGACTAGCCACCCATGAGCAGTTCTTC. Translated, it gives CASTVGLATHEQFF.

The chain is built from TRBV2 and TRBJ2-1; D perhaps matches TRBD1 (7 bases). The CDR3 contains 15 residues. Per the germline V gene, CDR1 is SNHLY and CDR2 is FYNNEI. V was cut by 6 bases and J by 5 bases, with 17 bases left in between. The CDR3 reads CASSSDRAGNNEQFF. CDR3 coding DNA: TGTGCCAGCAGCTCCGACAGGGCGGGAAACAATGAGCAGTTCTTC.

V usage is TRBV18 and J usage is TRBJ1-1; D may be TRBD1 (5 bases). This CDR3 has 13 amino acids. Germline values: CDR1 KGHSH, CDR2 LQKENI. Trimming shortened V by 6 bases and J by 1 base, and 9 bases separated the two germline ends. The CDR3 region has the DNA TGTGCCAGCTCTAAGGACAAGAACACTGAAGCTTTCTTT. Protein product: CASSKDKNTEAFF.

The chain uses TRBV30 and TRBJ1-2; D might be TRBD1 (5 bases). The V end lost 0 bases, the J end lost 7 bases, and 15 bases lay between the germline ends. CDR1 is GTSNPN, CDR2 SVGIG, per germline (reference sequence). The CDR3 is made up of 14 amino acids. Here the CDR3 reads CAWSVGGRQLGYTF. Written as DNA, the CDR3 is TGTGCCTGGAGTGTGGGAGGACGACAGCTTGGCTACACCTTC.

The chain is built from TRBV7-9 and TRBJ2-7; 7 nucleotides match TRBD1. This CDR3 region has 13 residues. V lost 0 bases, J lost 6 bases, and 2 bases stayed unmatched. CDR1 and CDR2 (germline): SEHNR, FQNEAQ (reference sequence). The CDR3 sequence: CASSLAGGGEQYF. As DNA, the CDR3 is TGTGCCAGCAGCTTAGCAGGGGGCGGCGAGCAGTACTTC.

The CDR3 DNA is TGCGCCAGCAGCTTGGTTGGCGAGCAGTACTTC. Amino acid sequence: CASSLVGEQYF. The J gene is TRBJ2-7, the V gene TRBV5-1; D unclear. Between the trimmed V and J ends, which lost 0 bases and 6 bases, there was a span of 4 bases. The germline V gene encodes CDR1 SGHRS and CDR2 YFSETQ. This CDR3 comprises 11 residues.

This clone appeared many times. The chain uses TRBV7-2 and TRBJ2-7; D is perhaps TRBD2 (5 bases). V lost 1 base, J lost 0 bases, and 13 bases lay in between. The CDR3 extends over 16 amino acids. Germline-derived CDR1 and CDR2 are SGHTA and FQGNSA. CDR3 residues: CASSLGRPTSSYEQYF. The CDR3 nucleotides read TGTGCCAGCAGCTTAGGGAGGCCCACGAGCTCCTACGAGCAGTACTTC.

This clone showed up just a few times. The CDR3 region has the DNA TGTGCCAGCAGCGCACCGGGACGGCTTGGTGAAAAACTGTTTTTT. This encodes CASSAPGRLGEKLFF. The chain links TRBV14 to TRBJ1-4, with D possibly being TRBD1 (5 bases). The ends were cut back, 5 bases at V and 7 bases at J, with 17 bases in the middle. Germline loops: CDR1 SGHDN, CDR2 FVKESK. This CDR3 comprises 15 residues.

V is TRBV19 and J is TRBJ1-1; a weak D match, TRBD1 (5 bases). The CDR3 consists of 13 residues. In germline, CDR1 is LNHDA, CDR2 SQIVND (reference sequence). V lost 8 bases and J 3 bases, leaving 13 bases between the germline ends. In DNA, the CDR3 is TGTGCCAGTTCACGCTGGGGGGACACTGAAGCTTTCTTT. Amino acids: CASSRWGDTEAFF.

This clone has just a few counts. The chain combines TRBV6-5 with TRBJ1-2; no firm D call. The V end lost 0 bases, the J end lost 4 bases, and 12 bases lay between the germline ends. Germline V CDR1 and CDR2: MNHEY, SVGAGI. This CDR3 contains 15 residues. DNA for the CDR3: TGTGCCAGCAGTTACTCGCCGGCGGGAGGCTATGGCTACACCTTC. Protein sequence: CASSYSPAGGYGYTF.

This clone was detected only a few times. The J gene is TRBJ1-1, the V gene TRBV30, with D unclear. CDR3 length: 12 amino acids. The V gene's germline CDR1 is GTSNPN and CDR2 SVGIG (reference sequence). With 3 bases removed from V and 0 bases from J, the gap between germline ends came to 5 bases. In nucleotides, the CDR3 is TGTGCCTGGAGACGGTTGAACACTGAAGCTTTCTTT. Protein sequence: CAWRRLNTEAFF.

V and J are TRBV4-3 and TRBJ2-1; 8 bases agree with TRBD2. Losses at the gene ends were 0 bases for V and 7 bases for J; bases not matched to a gene: 17. The germline V gene encodes CDR1 LGHNA and CDR2 YSLEER. This CDR3 spans 19 amino acids. The CDR3 bases are TGCGCCAGCAGCCAAGATAACCGCTGGAGCGGGGGCCTCGAGAATGAGCAGTTCTTC. Protein product: CASSQDNRWSGGLENEQFF.

This clone was recorded a few times. The chain employs TRBV6-5 and TRBJ2-5; 10 nucleotides agree with TRBD2. V trimming: 8 bases; J trimming: 5 bases; junction bases outside the gene matches: 8. From germline, CDR1 is MNHEY and CDR2 SVGAGI. CDR3 length: 14 residues. CDR3 sequence: CASHEGLARETQYF. The DNA of the CDR3 is TGTGCCAGCCATGAGGGACTAGCGAGGGAGACCCAGTACTTC.

The V gene is TRBV29-1, the J gene TRBJ1-1; D is ambiguous. The V and J ends lost 7 bases and 1 base respectively, with 7 bases between them. Germline V gene sequence: CDR1 SQVTM, CDR2 ANQGSEA. The CDR3 is 11 residues long. The CDR3 DNA sequence: TGCAGCGCATCAGAGAACACTGAAGCTTTCTTT. Translated, it gives CSASENTEAFF.

This clone was recorded a few times. The CDR3 DNA is TGTGCCAGTAGCCCGACTAGCGGGAGTGATACGCAGTATTTT. Translated, it gives CASSPTSGSDTQYF. V and J are TRBV19 and TRBJ2-3, with 12 bases aligning to TRBD2. The CDR3 sequence is 14 residues long. The germline CDR1 and CDR2 sequences are LNHDA and SQIVND (reference sequence). After removal of 6 bases from V and 6 bases from J, the junction contained 4 bases not matched to a gene.

The chain has TRBV29-1 and TRBJ1-3, with D unresolved. V was clipped by 7 bases and J by 4 bases, with 11 bases between them. Germline V gene lookup returns CDR1 SQVTM and CDR2 ANQGSEA. The CDR3 runs 12 residues. The CDR3 nucleotides are TGCAGCGCTCGGCACGGCGGAAACACCATATATTTT. Its protein is CSARHGGNTIYF.

V gene TRBV11-3 combines with J gene TRBJ2-1; 8 bases align to TRBD2. CDR1 and CDR2 (germline): SGHNT, YENEEA. V shed 5 bases and J 2 bases; nucleotides not matched to a gene: 8. The CDR3 consists of 16 residues. CDR3 sequence: CASSPGGDLTYNEQFF. The DNA of the CDR3 is TGTGCCAGCAGCCCCGGGGGGGACCTAACCTACAATGAGCAGTTCTTC.

This clone has just a few counts. The chain carries TRBV10-3 and TRBJ2-3; a possible D gene is TRBD2 (6 bases). There are 13 residues in the CDR3. Germline CDR1 and CDR2: ENHRY and SYGVKD. Trimming stripped 1 base from V and 7 bases from J, with 9 bases between. In nucleotides, the CDR3 is TGTGCCATCAGTGAGTTGGAGGGCCATACGCAGTATTTT. This gives the protein CAISELEGHTQYF.

The V call is TRBV5-1, the J call TRBJ1-2, with TRBD1 as a possible D gene (6 bases). V gave up 1 base and J gave up 4 bases, with 17 bases separating them. The CDR3 covers 16 residues. Germline CDR1 is SGHRS and CDR2 is YFSETQ. The DNA of the CDR3 is TGCGCCAGCAGCTTGACTACCCGGACAGCAGCCTATGGCTACACCTTC. This codes for CASSLTTRTAAYGYTF.

This clone was observed a few times. V gene TRBV7-2 combines with J gene TRBJ2-3, with D unresolved. V lost 4 bases and J lost 0, with 11 bases in between. Germline assignment: CDR1 SGHTA and CDR2 FQGNSA. This CDR3 comprises 15 residues. CDR3 nucleotides: TGTGCCAGCAGCTCCCAACCCTCTAGCACAGATACGCAGTATTTT. This sequence encodes CASSSQPSSTDTQYF. Full variable domain (missing parts from reference TRBV7-2 and TRBJ2-3): GAGVSQSPSNKVTEKGKDVELRCDPISGHTALYWYRQSLGQGLEFLIYFQGNSAPDKSGLPSDRFSAERTGGSVSTLTIQRTQQEDSAVYLCASSSQPSSTDTQYFGPGTRLTVL.

The CDR3 region is CAWSIRGAYTDTQYF. In DNA form, the CDR3 reads TGTGCCTGGAGTATCCGCGGGGCCTACACAGATACGCAGTATTTT. The chain has TRBV30 and TRBJ2-3; D perhaps matches TRBD2 (6 bases). The CDR3 extends over 15 amino acids. Trimming took 2 bases from V and 2 from J, leaving 14 bases between them. Germline values: CDR1 GTSNPN, CDR2 SVGIG (reference sequence). Full variable domain (rest looked up from reference TRBV30 and TRBJ2-3): SQTIHQWPATLVQPVGSPLSLECTVEGTSNPNLYWYRQAAGRGLQLLFYSVGIGQISSEVPQNLSASRPQDRQFILSSKKLLLSDSGFYLCAWSIRGAYTDTQYFGPGTRLTVL.